This TCR beta chain came from a study of CD8 T cells in ankylosing spondylitis. MiXCR was run by TCRdb on the 5' RACE reads, yielding one entry per CDR3 protein. This table holds roughly 130,000 distinct CDR3 sequences, roughly 8.4% found once. CDR1 and CDR2 (germline): MNHNS, SASEGT. The CDR3 extends over 16 amino acids. V was clipped by 6 bases and J by 2 bases; unmatched bases: 6. The V gene is TRBV6-1, the J gene TRBJ2-2; TRBD1 matches at 10 bases. The source is a male donor with ankylosing spondylitis. The sequenced sample consisted of synovial fluid, either unsorted or a sorted T cell fraction (not recorded which). CDR3 nucleotides: TGTGCCAGCAGCCCGGGACAGGGGATAAACACCGGGGAGCTGTTTTTT. As protein: CASSPGQGINTGELFF.